This T cell receptor beta chain was captured by sequencing in a study of T cells in tumors after PD-1 blockade. Repertoires were generated with immunoSEQ multiplex PCR, while TCRdb's copy carries only in-frame clones and drops some. The repertoire consists of over 3,000 clones, with about three fifths occurring once and the leading ten covering 60% to 65%. The CDR3 loop spans 15 amino acids. Trimming cost V 4 bases and J 6 bases; bases outside gene matches: 9. CDR1 and CDR2 from the germline V gene are SGHRS and YFSETQ. Tumor biopsies came from the same primary tumor site before and after PD-1 blockade.

The sequence was obtained from a human donor with cutaneous squamous cell carcinoma. The chain couples TRBV5-1 to TRBJ2-1; TRBD2 agrees at 8 bases. The input for sequencing was tumor tissue, taken after anti-PD-1 treatment. The CDR3 nucleotides read TGCGCCAGCAGCCCGGGACTAGAAGCTGGCAATGAGCAGTTCTTC. Its protein product is CASSPGLEAGNEQFF. Supplemented by reference TRBV5-1 and TRBJ2-1, the full variable domain reads KAGVTQTPRYLIKTRGQQVTLSCSPISGHRSVSWYQQTPGQGLQFLFEYFSETQRNKGNFPGRFSGRQFSNSRSEMNVSTLELGDSALYLCASSPGLEAGNEQFFGPGTRLTVL.